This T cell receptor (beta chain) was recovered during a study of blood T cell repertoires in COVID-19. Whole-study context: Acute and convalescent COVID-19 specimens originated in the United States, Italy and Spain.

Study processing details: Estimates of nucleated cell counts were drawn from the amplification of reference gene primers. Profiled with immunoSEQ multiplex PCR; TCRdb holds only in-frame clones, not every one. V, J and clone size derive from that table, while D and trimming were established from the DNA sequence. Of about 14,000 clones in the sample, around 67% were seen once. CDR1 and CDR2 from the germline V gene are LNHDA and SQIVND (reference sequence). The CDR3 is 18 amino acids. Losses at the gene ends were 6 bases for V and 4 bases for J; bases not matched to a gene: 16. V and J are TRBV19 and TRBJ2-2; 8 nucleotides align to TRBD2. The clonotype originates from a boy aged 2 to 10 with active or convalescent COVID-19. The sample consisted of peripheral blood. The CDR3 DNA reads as TGTGCCAGTAGCCAAGGACGGTGGACTAGCTGGAGCACCGGGGAGCTGTTTTTT. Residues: CASSQGRWTSWSTGELFF. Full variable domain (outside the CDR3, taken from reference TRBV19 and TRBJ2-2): DGGITQSPKYLFRKEGQNVTLSCEQNLNHDAMYWYRQDPGQGLRLIYYSQIVNDFQKGDIAEGYSVSREKKESFPLTVTSAQKNPTAFYLCASSQGRWTSWSTGELFFGEGSRLTVL.